This T cell receptor (beta chain) was profiled in a study of blood T cell repertoires in COVID-19. Turning to the study itself: Researchers got acute and convalescent COVID-19 samples from the United States, Italy and Spain. The cDNA or gDNA used as material had been derived from T cells, B-cell-depleted T cells, or PBMCs.

Which cohort a participant joined came from the clinical history participants gave. V shed 4 bases and J shed 7 bases, with 20 bases lying between them. The length of the CDR3 is 15 residues. Germline CDR1 is MDHEN and CDR2 is SYDVKM. Here immunoSEQ multiplex PCR was the method, and the copy in TCRdb shows in-frame clones only, minus some. The table has some 270,000 clones, approximately 85% seen once. The chain employs TRBV28 and TRBJ2-7, with D possibly being TRBD1 (6 bases). The sample consisted of PBMCs or T cells enriched from blood (not recorded which). The sequence was collected from a woman younger than 45 who had recovered from COVID-19. CDR3 sequence: CASSSGSGTPMEQYF. In nucleotides, the CDR3 is TGTGCCAGCAGTTCAGGCAGTGGGACACCCATGGAGCAGTACTTC.